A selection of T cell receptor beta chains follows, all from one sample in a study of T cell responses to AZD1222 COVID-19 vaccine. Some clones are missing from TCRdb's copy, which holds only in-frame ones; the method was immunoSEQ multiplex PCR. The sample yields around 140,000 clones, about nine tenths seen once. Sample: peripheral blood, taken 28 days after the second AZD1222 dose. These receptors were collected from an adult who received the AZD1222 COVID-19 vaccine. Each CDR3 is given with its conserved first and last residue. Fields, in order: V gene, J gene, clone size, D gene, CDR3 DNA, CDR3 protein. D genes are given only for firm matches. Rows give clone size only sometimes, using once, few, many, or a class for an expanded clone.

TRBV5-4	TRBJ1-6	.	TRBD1	TGTGCCAGCAGCCCGGGACAGGGGCCTAGCTCCTATAATTCACCCCTCCACTTT	CASSPGQGPSSYNSPLHF
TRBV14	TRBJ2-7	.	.	TGTGCCAGCAGCCAACGGGAGACCCCCTACGAGCAGTACTTC	CASSQRETPYEQYF
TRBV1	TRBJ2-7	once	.	TGCACCAGCAGCCGGACCTGGACACCAAGGATTTCCTACGAGCAGTACTTC	CTSSRTWTPRISYEQYF
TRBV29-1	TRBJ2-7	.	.	TGCAGCGTTGAAGTACAGGGTTCCTACGAGCAGTACTTC	CSVEVQGSYEQYF
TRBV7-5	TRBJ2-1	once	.	TGTGCCAGAAGCTTAGAATCTACCCCCCTGGTGCAGTTCTTC	CARSLESTPLVQFF
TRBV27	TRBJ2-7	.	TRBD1	TGTGCCAGCAGTTGGGACAGTTACTCCTACGAGCAGTACTTC	CASSWDSYSYEQYF
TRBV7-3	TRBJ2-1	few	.	TGTGCCAGCAGCTTAAGGGCTAGCCCTAGGTTCGGCAATGAGCAGTTCTTC	CASSLRASPRFGNEQFF
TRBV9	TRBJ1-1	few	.	TGTGCCAGCAGCGTAGGAAACAGACAATCAGAAGCTTTCTTT	CASSVGNRQSEAFF
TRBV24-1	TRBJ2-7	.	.	TGTGCCACCAGTTCAGGGTTTTTCCCTGACGAGCAGTACTTC	CATSSGFFPDEQYF
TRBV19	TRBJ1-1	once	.	TGTGCCAGTAGTCGCCAGGGCCAAACCCACGATGAAGCTTTCTTT	CASSRQGQTHDEAFF
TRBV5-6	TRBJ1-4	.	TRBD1	TGTGCCAGCAGCAACCCGGGACAGGGGGCATCTAATGAAAAACTGTTTTTT	CASSNPGQGASNEKLFF
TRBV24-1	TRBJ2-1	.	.	TGTGCCACCAGCCGACCTTATGCCGATGAGCAGTTCTTC	CATSRPYADEQFF
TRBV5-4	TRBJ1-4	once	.	TGTGCCAGCAGCCTATTTCAGACTAATGAAAAACTGTTTTTT	CASSLFQTNEKLFF
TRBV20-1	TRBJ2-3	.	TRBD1	TGCAGTGCTAGTTGGGACAGGGACAACACAGATACGCAGTATTTT	CSASWDRDNTDTQYF
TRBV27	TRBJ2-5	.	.	TGTGCCAGCAGCCGAGGGTATGAGACCCAGTACTTC	CASSRGYETQYF
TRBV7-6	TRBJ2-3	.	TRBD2	TGTGCCAGCAGCGAGAACTACCGACTAGCTGCCGCGGATACGCAGTATTTT	CASSENYRLAAADTQYF
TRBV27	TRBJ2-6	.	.	TGTGCCAGCAGTTTAGCGGGCGGGGGGGCCAACGTCCTGACTTTC	CASSLAGGGANVLTF
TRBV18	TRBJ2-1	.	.	TGTGCCAGCACCCGACTTGTAGCAGGGACCTACAATGAGCAGTTCTTC	CASTRLVAGTYNEQFF
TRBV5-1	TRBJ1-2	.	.	TGCGCCAGCAGCTTGGAACAGAACTATGGCTACACCTTC	CASSLEQNYGYTF
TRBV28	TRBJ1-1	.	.	TGTGCCAGCAGTTTACAGGGTCTGATTTCTGAAGCTTTCTTT	CASSLQGLISEAFF
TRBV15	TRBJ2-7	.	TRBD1	TGTGCCACCAGCATGGACAGGGATTTAGGAGAGCAGTACTTC	CATSMDRDLGEQYF
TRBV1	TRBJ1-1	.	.	TGCACCAGCAGCGAGCTATCGGAGAGCATGAACACTGAAGCTTTCTTT	CTSSELSESMNTEAFF
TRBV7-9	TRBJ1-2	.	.	TGTGCCAGCAGCTTTGACAGGCCCACTTATGGCTACACCTTC	CASSFDRPTYGYTF
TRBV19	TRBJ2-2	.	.	TGTGCCACCTCAAAGGGCAGGGCCACCGGGGAGCTGTTTTTT	CATSKGRATGELFF
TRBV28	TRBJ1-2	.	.	TGTGCCTACTCCAGACGGGGCTATGGCTACACCTTC	CAYSRRGYGYTF
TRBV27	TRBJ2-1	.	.	TGTGCCAGCTCAGTTTATAATCTTCCTAATGAGCAGTTCTTC	CASSVYNLPNEQFF
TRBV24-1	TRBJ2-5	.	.	TGTGCCACCAGTGAGGGGAGAGCCCAAGAGACCCAGTACTTC	CATSEGRAQETQYF
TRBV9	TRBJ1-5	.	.	TGTGCCAGCAGCGTGGGGTCGGGAGGCAATCAGCCCCAGCATTTT	CASSVGSGGNQPQHF
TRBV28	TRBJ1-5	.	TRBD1	TGTGCCAGCAGCCGGGGACAGGTAACATTTAGAAATCAGCCCCAGCATTTT	CASSRGQVTFRNQPQHF
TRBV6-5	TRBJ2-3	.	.	TGTGCCAGCAGTTATATGAGTACGCAGTATTTT	CASSYMSTQYF
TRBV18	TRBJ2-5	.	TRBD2	TGTGCCAGCTCACGGTACGGGGGACTACAAGAGACCCAGTACTTC	CASSRYGGLQETQYF
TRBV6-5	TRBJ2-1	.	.	TGTGCCAGCAGTTACATCAGCGGGTACAATGAGCAGTTCTTC	CASSYISGYNEQFF
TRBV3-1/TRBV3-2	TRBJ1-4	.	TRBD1	TGTGCCAGCAGCCCCGGCGCGGGACAGGGAGATGAAAAACTGTTTTTT	CASSPGAGQGDEKLFF
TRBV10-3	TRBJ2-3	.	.	TGTGCCATCGGAGGCTCGGGAGATACGCAGTATTTT	CAIGGSGDTQYF
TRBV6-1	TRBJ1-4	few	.	TGTGCCAGCAGTGAAGACGGGGGGGAAAGGGAAAAACTGTTTTTT	CASSEDGGEREKLFF
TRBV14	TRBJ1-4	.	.	TGTGCCAGCAGCCAAAGTCATGAAAAACTGTTTTTT	CASSQSHEKLFF
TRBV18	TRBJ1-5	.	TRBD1	TGTGCCAGCTCAAGGGGACAGGACTATAGCAATCAGCCCCAGCATTTT	CASSRGQDYSNQPQHF
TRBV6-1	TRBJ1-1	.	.	TGTGCCAGCAGTGAACCCGGACAAGTGAACACTGAAGCTTTCTTT	CASSEPGQVNTEAFF
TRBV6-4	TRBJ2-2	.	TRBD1	TGTGCCAGCAGTCCCACCCTCGGACAGGGGGGTAACACCGGGGAGCTGTTTTTT	CASSPTLGQGGNTGELFF
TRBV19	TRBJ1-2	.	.	TGTGCCAGTAGTCCCCGGCAGGACCTTTATGGCTACACCTTC	CASSPRQDLYGYTF
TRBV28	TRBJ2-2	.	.	TGTGCCCACCGCCGGGAGCCGGAGCGGGAGCTGTTTTTT	CAHRREPERELFF
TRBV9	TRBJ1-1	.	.	TGTGCCAGCGGCCGTGTCGGGGGGAACACTGAAGCTTTCTTT	CASGRVGGNTEAFF
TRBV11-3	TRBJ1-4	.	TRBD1	TGTGCCAGCAGCTCTGATTCTCGGGACAGGGCCTCTAATGAAAAACTGTTTTTT	CASSSDSRDRASNEKLFF
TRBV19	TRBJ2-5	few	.	TGTGCCAGTAGTCCAGGGGCACGGGAGACCCAGTACTTC	CASSPGARETQYF
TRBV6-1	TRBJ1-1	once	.	TGTGCCAGCAGTGAAGGGAGGTGGGGGGACACTGAAGCTTTCTTT	CASSEGRWGDTEAFF
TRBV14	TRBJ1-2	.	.	TGTGCCAGCAGCCTTTATTGGGGGAGTGGCTACACCTTC	CASSLYWGSGYTF
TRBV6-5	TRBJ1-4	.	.	TGTGCCAGCAGTTACACCCCGGGGGGGAATGAAAAACTGTTTTTT	CASSYTPGGNEKLFF
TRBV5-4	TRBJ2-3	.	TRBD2	TGTGCCAGCAGCGGCAAAGCGGGAGGAGGCACAGATACGCAGTATTTT	CASSGKAGGGTDTQYF
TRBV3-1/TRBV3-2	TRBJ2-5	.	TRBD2	TGTGCCAGCAGCCCCGAAGTCAGCGGGGGCCAAGAGACCCAGTACTTC	CASSPEVSGGQETQYF
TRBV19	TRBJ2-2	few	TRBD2	TGTGCCAGTAGTATCTGGACTAGCGGGAGGGTGAACACCGGGGAGCTGTTTTTT	CASSIWTSGRVNTGELFF